The source of this T cell receptor beta chain is a study of neurological immune-mediated disorders. Study observations and caveats: Among expanded clones, no CDR3 amino acid sequences were shared across subjects, a pattern suggesting private repertoires in all groups. HTLV-1-associated myelopathy had the most TCR clonal expansion, and multiple sclerosis had the least, less than healthy controls.

A remark on this clonotype: Its antigen remains unidentified.

CDR1 SGHTA and CDR2 FQGNSA come from the germline V gene. J gave up 2 bases and V 7 bases, and 13 bases lay outside the gene matches. The CDR3 has 16 amino acids. With 10-nucleotide random UMIs included, cDNA was synthesized by 5'RACE. In every sequencing run, more than 170 million TCR-beta sequences were generated from 15-18 subjects. TCRdb analysed the 5' RACE reads with MiXCR anew, one entry per CDR3 protein. This table holds about 27,000 distinct CDR3 sequences, around 21% found once. The J gene is TRBJ2-7, the V gene TRBV7-2; TRBD1 agrees at 8 bases. The TCR sequence derives from a woman aged 60-70 years in good health. Material: PBMCs. Here the CDR3 reads CASTRAWTGNTYEQYF. CDR3 DNA sequence: TGTGCCAGCACCCGAGCCTGGACAGGGAATACCTACGAGCAGTACTTC.